Listed here are 6 T cell receptor beta chains from one sample, sequenced in a study of T cell changes during pregnancy in multiple sclerosis (dated by TCRdb to 2018 to 2020). The receptor library was made with the immunoSEQ multiplex PCR assay. Imported from immuneACCESS, the table was reduced by TCRdb to in-frame sequences with V and J called. These copies leave out some clones; in studies compared against another copy, an unresolved V gene accounts for under half, and the cause of the remainder is not known. A total of under 85,000 clones appear in this sample, around nine tenths of them only once. Of the sample, 0.47% is held by the ten largest clones. The sequencing used CD4+ T cells from peripheral blood mononuclear cells, collected in the second trimester of pregnancy. The receptor set was obtained from a female donor with multiple sclerosis, enrolled in a pregnancy study.

The chain uses TRBV19 and TRBJ1-4; 9 nucleotides align to TRBD1. Trimming cost V 3 bases and J 6 bases; bases outside gene matches: 14. CDR1 is LNHDA and CDR2 is SQIVND in the germline V gene (reference sequence). The CDR3 has 18 residues. The CDR3 loop is CASSIVPGQGSAHEKLFF. The CDR3 DNA reads TGTGCCAGTAGTATCGTCCCGGGACAGGGATCAGCGCATGAAAAACTGTTTTTT. Filled out from reference TRBV19 and TRBJ1-4, the complete variable domain reads DGGITQSPKYLFRKEGQNVTLSCEQNLNHDAMYWYRQDPGQGLRLIYYSQIVNDFQKGDIAEGYSVSREKKESFPLTVTSAQKNPTAFYLCASSIVPGQGSAHEKLFFGSGTQLSVL.

This chain joins TRBV4-1 and TRBJ2-1; unclear D gene. The CDR3 length is 12 residues. Per the germline V gene, CDR1 is MGHRA and CDR2 is YSYEKL. Trimming removed 5 bases from V and 8 bases from J, with 10 bases in between. CDR3 sequence: CASSSRVDEQFF. The CDR3 nucleotides read TGCGCCAGCAGCTCTCGCGTGGATGAGCAGTTCTTC.

Only one count was recorded for this clone. The chain carries TRBV7-8 and TRBJ1-5; maybe TRBD1 (5 bases). This CDR3 spans 13 amino acids. Trimming took off 5 bases at V and 6 bases at J, with 11 bases between the two ends. The V gene's germline CDR1 is SGHVS and CDR2 FQNEAQ. This CDR3 reads CASSIRDAQPQHF. The CDR3, as DNA: TGTGCCAGCAGCATCAGGGATGCTCAGCCCCAGCATTTT.

The chain couples TRBV29-1 to TRBJ1-6; a possible D gene is TRBD1 (6 bases). The CDR3 extends over 14 amino acids. The V gene lost 5 bases and the J gene lost 4 bases, with 12 bases spanning the gap. The germline gives CDR1 SQVTM, CDR2 ANQGSEA. In DNA form, the CDR3 reads TGCAGCGTTACCACAGGGATTTATAATTCACCCCTCCACTTT. It translates to CSVTTGIYNSPLHF. The full variable domain, completed using reference TRBV29-1 and TRBJ1-6, is SAVISQKPSRDICQRGTSLTIQCQVDSQVTMMFWYRQQPGQSLTLIATANQGSEATYESGFVIDKFPISRPNLTFSTLTVSNMSPEDSSIYLCSVTTGIYNSPLHFGNGTRLTVT.

The chain recombines TRBV15 with TRBJ2-3; D is unclear. Germline lookup yields CDR1 LNHNV and CDR2 YYDKDF (reference sequence). The CDR3 runs 16 residues. V was pared by 1 base and J by 2 bases, with 13 bases between. The chain's CDR3 is CATSRVPTTYTDTQYF. The CDR3 coding sequence is TGTGCCACCAGCAGAGTCCCGACGACTTACACAGATACGCAGTATTTT. The full variable domain, with the rest looked up from reference TRBV15 and TRBJ2-3, is DAMVIQNPRYQVTQFGKPVTLSCSQTLNHNVMYWYQQKSSQAPKLLFHYYDKDFNNEADTPDNFQSRRPNTSFCFLDIRSPGLGDTAMYLCATSRVPTTYTDTQYFGPGTRLTVL.

The chain's CDR3 is CASSSYREVPYEQYF. The CDR3 DNA reads as TGTGCCAGCAGTTCCTATCGGGAGGTTCCCTACGAGCAGTACTTC. This chain links TRBV27 with TRBJ2-7; TRBD2 matches 7 bases. The CDR3 consists of 15 residues. Germline lookup yields CDR1 MNHEY and CDR2 SMNVEV (reference sequence). V shed 4 bases, J shed 2 bases, and the junction held 8 bases outside the gene matches.